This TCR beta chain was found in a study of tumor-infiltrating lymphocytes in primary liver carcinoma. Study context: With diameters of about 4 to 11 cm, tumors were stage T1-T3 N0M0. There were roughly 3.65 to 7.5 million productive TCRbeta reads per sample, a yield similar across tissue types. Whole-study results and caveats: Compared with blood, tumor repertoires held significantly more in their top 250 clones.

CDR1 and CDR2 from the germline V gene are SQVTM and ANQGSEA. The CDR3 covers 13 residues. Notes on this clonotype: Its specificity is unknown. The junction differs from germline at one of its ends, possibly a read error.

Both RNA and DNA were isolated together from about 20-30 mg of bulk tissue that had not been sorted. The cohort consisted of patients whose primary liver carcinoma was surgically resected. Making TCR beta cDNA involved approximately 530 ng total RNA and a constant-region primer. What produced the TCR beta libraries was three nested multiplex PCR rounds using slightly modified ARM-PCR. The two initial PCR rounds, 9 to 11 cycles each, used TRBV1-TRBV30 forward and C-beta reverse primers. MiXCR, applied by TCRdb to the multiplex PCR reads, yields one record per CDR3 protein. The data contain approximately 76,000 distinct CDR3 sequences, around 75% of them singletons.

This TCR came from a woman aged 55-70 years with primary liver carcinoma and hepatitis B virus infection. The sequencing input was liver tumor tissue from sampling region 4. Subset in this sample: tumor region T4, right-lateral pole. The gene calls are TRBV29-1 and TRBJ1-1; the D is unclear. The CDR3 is CSVEDRGGPEAFF. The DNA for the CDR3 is TGCAGCGTTGAAGATCGAGGAGGACCTGAAGCCTTCTTT.